The TCR beta chain under discussion was sequenced for a study of T cells after yellow fever vaccination. Study-wide context: Researchers used SMART-Seq v4 Ultra Low Input to prepare fractions that had low cell numbers. Study conclusions and caveats: Contamination of FACS-sorted repertoires by abundant clonotypes from the bulk population could occur. Most primary-vaccination clones reappeared after the booster (about 95% CD4, about 88% CD8).

Trimming pared 4 bases from V and 7 bases from J, leaving 13 bases between. Germline V gives CDR1 ENHRY, CDR2 SYGVKD. The CDR3 sequence is 14 residues long. The authors made TCR cDNA by 5'RACE template switching, adding a universal primer site and UMIs. TCRdb reprocessed the 5' RACE reads via MiXCR and lists one record per CDR3 protein. The sample carries some 420,000 distinct CDR3 sequences, around 19% recorded once. On this clonotype itself: Antigen unknown.

The sequence was collected from a young man who received the YFV17D yellow fever vaccine. The V gene is TRBV10-3, the J gene TRBJ2-2, with unresolved D. Material: PBMCs, obtained before the yellow fever booster vaccination. The CDR3 here is CAISGGLGIGELFF. CDR3 sequence (DNA): TGTGCCATCAGTGGTGGGCTAGGGATCGGGGAGCTGTTTTTT.